This TCR beta chain was sequenced for a study of ipilimumab plus nivolumab after autologous stem cell transplantation. Libraries were prepared by immunoSEQ multiplex PCR; TCRdb keeps only in-frame clonotypes and omits some of them. Of 20,000 or so clones in the sample, roughly four fifths were seen once. The starting material was PBMCs, obtained in a trial of ipilimumab plus nivolumab as post-transplant consolidation. The receptor was isolated from a male donor with diffuse large B-cell lymphoma.

DNA for the CDR3: TGCGCCAGCAGCCAAGCAGGACTCCAAGAGACCCAGTACTTC. It encodes CASSQAGLQETQYF. The J gene is TRBJ2-5, the V gene TRBV4-3, with D possibly TRBD2 on 5 matching bases. V shed 1 base and J shed 1 base, with 7 bases lying between them. The CDR3 has 14 residues. Germline V gene data show CDR1 as LGHNA and CDR2 as YSLEER.